Below, 28 T cell receptor beta chains from the same sample are listed, as sequenced in a study of T cell responses to AZD1222 COVID-19 vaccine. Generated by immunoSEQ multiplex PCR, the TCRdb table keeps only in-frame clones and is missing some. Of about 120,000 clones in the sample, approximately 86% were seen once. Sequencing was performed on peripheral blood, taken on day 0 of AZD1222 vaccination. These receptors were obtained from an adult in good health.

The J gene is TRBJ2-5, the V gene TRBV6-5, with TRBD2 matching over 8 bases. The J segment lost 5 bases and the V segment lost 6 bases, leaving 11 bases of the junction unmatched. The germline CDR1 and CDR2 sequences are MNHEY and SVGAGI. This CDR3 is 15 amino acids long. Here the CDR3 reads CASSPPGLGGETQYF. CDR3 DNA sequence: TGTGCCAGCAGCCCCCCGGGACTAGGGGGGGAGACCCAGTACTTC.

The chain carries TRBV30 and TRBJ2-7, with no clear D. The ends were cut back, 3 bases at V and 5 bases at J, with 14 bases in the middle. This CDR3 is built from 13 residues. Germline V gene sequence: CDR1 GTSNPN, CDR2 SVGIG (reference sequence). The CDR3, as DNA: TGTGCCTGGAGAGCGTTAGGGATCCACGAGCAGTACTTC. This gives the protein CAWRALGIHEQYF.

Comments on this clone: Distinct nucleotide sequences in the sample also encode this CDR3. The chain couples TRBV12-3 or TRBV12-4 to TRBJ2-1; unclear D gene. V lost 5 bases and J lost 7, with 6 bases in between. The CDR3 consists of 11 residues. CDR3 coding DNA: TGTGCCAGCAGTCTCCGGAATGAGCAGTTCTTC. Its protein product is CASSLRNEQFF.

The genes are TRBV30 and TRBJ1-5; no clear D. Trimming took 3 bases from V and 0 from J, leaving 12 bases between them. CDR3 size: 15 residues. Looked up from germline, CDR1 is GTSNPN and CDR2 is SVGIG (reference sequence). CDR3 protein: CAWSARLLSNQPQHF. Written as DNA, the CDR3 is TGTGCCTGGAGCGCCCGGCTACTTAGCAATCAGCCCCAGCATTTT.

The V and J genes are TRBV7-9 and TRBJ2-7; no clear D gene. Trimming stripped 1 base from V and 6 bases from J, with 7 bases between. The germline CDR1 and CDR2 sequences are SEHNR and FQNEAQ (reference sequence). The CDR3 length is 12 residues. For the CDR3, the DNA is TGTGCCAGCAGCTTAGGCCTAGGCGAGCAGTACTTC. Translated: CASSLGLGEQYF.

This clone was found once. This rearrangement joins TRBV3-1 (or the pseudogene TRBV3-2) to TRBJ1-1; weak D call: TRBD1 (6 bases). Germline V gene data show CDR1 as LGHDT and CDR2 as YNNKEL (reference sequence). The V gene lost 2 bases and the J gene lost 4 bases, with 8 bases spanning the gap. This CDR3 has 13 amino acids. CDR3 coding DNA: TGTGCCAGCAGCCAAACAGGGTCCACTGAAGCTTTCTTT. Its protein product is CASSQTGSTEAFF.

V is TRBV19 and J is TRBJ1-3; D unresolved. The CDR3 contains 13 residues. Trimming pared 10 bases from V and 0 bases from J, leaving 10 bases between. Per germline, CDR1 LNHDA and CDR2 SQIVND (reference sequence). In DNA form, the CDR3 reads TGTGCCACCCTGGAGGTCTCTGGAAACACCATATATTTT. Encoded protein: CATLEVSGNTIYF.

This chain connects TRBV5-6 to TRBJ1-4; the D is unclear. The CDR3 is made up of 15 amino acids. Germline CDR1 and CDR2: SGHDT and YYEEEE. V was cut by 3 bases and J by 2 bases, with 11 bases left in between. The CDR3 is CASSSLGKTNEKLFF. The CDR3, as DNA: TGTGCCAGCAGCTCCCTGGGGAAGACTAATGAAAAACTGTTTTTT.

J is TRBJ1-4 and V is TRBV9; D is undetermined. Per germline, CDR1 SGDLS and CDR2 YYNGEE. The CDR3 length is 14 residues. The V and J ends lost 0 bases and 2 bases respectively, with 5 bases between them. CDR3 region: CASSVAGTNEKLFF. In DNA, the CDR3 is TGTGCCAGCAGCGTAGCAGGTACTAATGAAAAACTGTTTTTT.

V and J are TRBV28 and TRBJ1-2; D might be TRBD1 (5 bases). Germline V gene data show CDR1 as MDHEN and CDR2 as SYDVKM. This CDR3 contains 15 residues. V was shortened by 5 bases and J by 7 bases, with 20 bases between the two germline ends. This CDR3 is CASSPRQLLDGGYTF. The CDR3 DNA is TGTGCCAGCAGTCCAAGACAGCTTTTAGATGGTGGCTACACCTTC.

The chain is built from TRBV4-1 and TRBJ1-4; D is perhaps TRBD1 (5 bases). Trimming pared 3 bases from V and 0 bases from J, leaving 8 bases between. The CDR3 is made up of 15 amino acids. Per germline, CDR1 MGHRA and CDR2 YSYEKL. CDR3 in amino acids: CASSQGRSTNEKLFF. In DNA, the CDR3 is TGCGCCAGCAGCCAGGGACGGTCAACTAATGAAAAACTGTTTTTT.

The chain links TRBV6-1 to TRBJ2-1; 7 bases map to TRBD2. V dropped 1 base and J dropped 7; count of bases not matched to a gene: 7. This CDR3 region has 15 residues. Per the germline V gene, CDR1 is MNHNS and CDR2 is SASEGT. CDR3 region: CASSEDGRAFNEQFF. The CDR3 bases are TGTGCCAGCAGTGAAGATGGGAGGGCCTTTAATGAGCAGTTCTTC.

The chain couples TRBV11-2 to TRBJ1-1, with D unresolved. The length of the CDR3 is 15 residues. CDR1 and CDR2 from the germline V gene are SGHAT and FQNNGV. V lost 5 bases to trimming and J lost 0 bases, with 13 bases between them. For the CDR3, the DNA is TGTGCCAGCAGCCTCCCGGCCACCCTGAACACTGAAGCTTTCTTT. As protein: CASSLPATLNTEAFF.

The rearrangement links TRBV2 to TRBJ2-7, with D uncertain. The CDR3 has 14 residues. Trimming took off 3 bases at V and 0 bases at J, with 9 bases between the two ends. CDR1 and CDR2 (germline): SNHLY, FYNNEI. CDR3: CASSERFSSYEQYF. CDR3 DNA sequence: TGTGCCAGCAGTGAGCGGTTCAGCTCCTACGAGCAGTACTTC.

This chain joins TRBV5-6 and TRBJ1-6, with a tentative D call TRBD1 (5 bases). Germline V gene lookup returns CDR1 SGHDT and CDR2 YYEEEE. V dropped 1 base and J dropped 0 bases, with 11 bases sitting between them. The CDR3 length is 17 residues. The CDR3 DNA follows: TGTGCCAGCAGCTTGTTCAGGGAGAGCTCCTATAATTCACCCCTCCACTTT. It specifies CASSLFRESSYNSPLHF. The whole variable domain, filled in from reference TRBV5-6 and TRBJ1-6, reads DAGVTQSPTHLIKTRGQQVTLRCSPKSGHDTVSWYQQALGQGPQFIFQYYEEEERQRGNFPDRFSGHQFPNYSSELNVNALLLGDSALYLCASSLFRESSYNSPLHFGNGTRLTVT.

This clone was picked up one time. The same CDR3 can be traced to other DNA sequences in this sample. The chain has TRBV12-2 and TRBJ2-2; the table names TRBD1, a call not compared with the DNA. TRBV12-2 is shown as a pseudogene. This CDR3 is 17 amino acids long. The CDR3 loop is CASRLAQGAPDTGELFF. Written as DNA, the CDR3 is TGCGCAAGTCGCTTAGCCCAGGGGGCGCCGGACACCGGGGAGCTGTTTTTT.

V is TRBV6-2 or TRBV6-3 and J is TRBJ1-6; a weak D match, TRBD1 (5 bases). The CDR3 is 14 amino acids. Germline CDR1 reads MNHEY; CDR2 reads SVGEGT. Trimming removed 4 bases at V and 8 bases at J, with 12 bases between. This chain's CDR3 is CASSSGLNDSPLHF. The CDR3 coding sequence is TGTGCCAGCAGTTCGGGACTGAATGATTCACCCCTCCACTTT.

The chain couples TRBV4-2 to TRBJ1-1, with D possibly TRBD1 on 6 matching bases. In germline, CDR1 is LGHNA, CDR2 YNFKEQ. Trimming cost V 6 bases and J 4 bases, with 21 bases left between them. This CDR3 is built from 16 residues. The chain's CDR3 is CASSLGAETRGTEAFF. The CDR3 DNA follows: TGTGCCAGCAGTCTGGGGGCCGAGACTCGGGGCACTGAAGCTTTCTTT.

The chain recombines TRBV18 with TRBJ1-1; 9 bases fit TRBD1. The CDR3 consists of 16 residues. Per germline, CDR1 KGHSH and CDR2 LQKENI. The V gene end was trimmed by 3 bases and the J gene end by 4 bases; junction bases not matched to a gene: 9. CDR3 nucleotide sequence: TGTGCCAGCTCACCGCGGGACAGGGTAGCAGGCACTGAAGCTTTCTTT. Encoded protein: CASSPRDRVAGTEAFF.

The chain is built from TRBV24-1 and TRBJ2-6, with 8 nucleotides matching TRBD1. Germline CDR1 and CDR2: KGHDR and SFDVKD. After removal of 5 bases from V and 0 bases from J, the junction contained 8 bases not matched to a gene. This CDR3 is 18 amino acids long. The CDR3 loop is CATSGAGTGFSGANVLTF. As DNA, the CDR3 is TGTGCCACCAGTGGGGCCGGGACAGGCTTCTCTGGGGCCAACGTCCTGACTTTC.

The chain joins TRBV7-3 to TRBJ2-7, with a weak D call TRBD1 (7 bases). Germline values: CDR1 SGHTA, CDR2 FQGTGA. The germline V and J ends were trimmed by 5 bases and 0 bases, with 11 bases remaining between them. This CDR3 has 14 amino acids. CDR3 loop: CASSPGGTSYEQYF. The DNA for the CDR3 is TGTGCCAGCAGCCCAGGGGGGACCTCCTACGAGCAGTACTTC.

The chain has TRBV7-9 and TRBJ1-5; D uncertain. The CDR3 sequence is 11 residues long. Trimming removed 5 bases from V and 9 bases from J, with 8 bases in between. Germline CDR1 is SEHNR and CDR2 is FQNEAQ (reference sequence). The CDR3 DNA is TGTGCCAGCAGCCGTGCGGGGCCCCAGCATTTT. Translation: CASSRAGPQHF.

The chain joins TRBV6-6 to TRBJ2-1; D gene unclear. Germline CDR1 is MNHNY and CDR2 is SVGAGI (reference sequence). The CDR3 runs to 14 residues. V gave up 0 bases and J gave up 5 bases, with 8 bases separating them. The CDR3 spells CASSYSEGHNEQFF. CDR3 coding DNA: TGTGCCAGCAGTTACTCGGAAGGGCACAATGAGCAGTTCTTC.

This clone was observed a single time. The chain recombines TRBV19 with TRBJ1-3; D call uncertain. The CDR3 spans 11 residues. Germline-derived CDR1 and CDR2 are LNHDA and SQIVND (reference sequence). Trimming pared 11 bases from V and 1 base from J, leaving 6 bases between. CDR3 loop: CAGRSGNTIYF. The DNA of the CDR3 is TGTGCCGGCCGTTCTGGAAACACCATATATTTT.

The chain couples TRBV4-2 to TRBJ2-5, with 10 bases fitting TRBD2. The germline V gene has CDR1 LGHNA and CDR2 YNFKEQ. CDR3 length equals 18 residues. V lost 0 bases to trimming and J lost 5 bases; unmatched junction nucleotides: 12. The DNA for the CDR3 is TGTGCCAGCAGCCAAGAGGTCATGCCTAGCGGGAGCTGGGAGACCCAGTACTTC. This sequence encodes CASSQEVMPSGSWETQYF.

The V call is TRBV24-1, the J call TRBJ1-2, with D possibly TRBD1 on 6 matching bases. Trimming shortened V by 9 bases and J by 2 bases, and 15 bases separated the two germline ends. The CDR3 loop spans 14 amino acids. Germline-derived CDR1 and CDR2 are KGHDR and SFDVKD. This chain's CDR3 is CATSEAGANYGYTF. The CDR3 bases are TGTGCCACCTCCGAGGCAGGGGCGAACTATGGCTACACCTTC.

The sample holds one count of this clone. The V and J genes are TRBV6-5 and TRBJ2-7; D tentatively fits TRBD1 or TRBD2 (5 bases each). This CDR3 is 14 amino acids long. V was cut by 6 bases and J by 0 bases, with 12 bases left in between. Looked up from germline, CDR1 is MNHEY and CDR2 is SVGAGI. DNA of the CDR3: TGTGCCAGCAGGGCTGGGACCAGCTCCTACGAGCAGTACTTC. Amino acids: CASRAGTSSYEQYF.

The chain is built from TRBV6-5 and TRBJ1-6, with D possibly being TRBD1 (5 bases). The CDR3 is 14 residues long. Germline assignment: CDR1 MNHEY and CDR2 SVGAGI. V lost 5 bases, J lost 9 bases, and 14 bases lay in between. In DNA, the CDR3 is TGTGCCAGCAGTCCCACCCAGGGAACTTCACCCCTCCACTTT. Encoded protein: CASSPTQGTSPLHF.